The source of this T cell receptor (beta chain) is a study of cytomegalovirus exposure and HLA in healthy donors. PCR used 60 Vbeta primers and 13 Jbeta primers. Sequencing was performed with immunoSEQ multiplex PCR; in TCRdb, only in-frame clones are kept and a portion is missing. The sample holds fewer than 200,000 clones, roughly 85% seen once. Study-wide points: TCR beta chains numbering some 160 were designated cytomegalovirus-associated. When analyzed later, the rates of TCR association showed variation by HLA locus, with DRB1 the most and HLA-C the fewest. Previously analyzed data showed that most TCR beta V segments were productive at a frequency of about 87% or about 30%. Later analysis indicated greater clonal expansion among HLA-associated TCR beta chains than among equally common other chains.

Notes on this clone: Antigen unknown.

The clonotype originates from a man aged 35 to 55 in good health and CMV-seropositive. Material: PBMCs.

The CDR3 sequence: CASSYIDTNTEAFF. The CDR3 nucleotides are TGTGCCAGCAGTTACATCGACACGAACACTGAAGCTTTCTTT. The gene calls are TRBV6-6 and TRBJ1-1; no clear D. Trimming left V 2 bases short and J 1 base short, with 8 bases between. The CDR3 totals 14 residues. Germline CDR1 and CDR2: MNHNY and SVGAGI (reference sequence).